The source of this T cell receptor beta chain is a study of T cell repertoires in cytomegalovirus infection. This clonotype was counted between two and nine times. The antigen remains unidentified. Using its own MiXCR run on the reads, TCRdb lists one record per CDR3 protein. The sample contains roughly 570,000 distinct CDR3 sequences, almost 40% of which appear only once. Trimming removed 5 bases from V and 0 bases from J, with 14 bases in between. The V gene's germline CDR1 is SEHNR and CDR2 FQNEAQ (reference sequence). This CDR3 region has 16 residues. The sequence came from a human donor in good health (CMV status not recorded). Some clones in this sample may be carry-over from other donors' samples. The source was cultured PBMCs, collected from culture after CMV antigen stimulation. The V gene is TRBV7-9, the J gene TRBJ1-3; D call uncertain. CDR3 nucleotides: TGTGCCAGCAGCCTTACTGACGAAAGCTCTGGAAACACCATATATTTT. As protein: CASSLTDESSGNTIYF.